The entry that follows covers one T cell receptor (beta chain) sequence. This entry comes from a study of T-cell reconstitution after alpha-beta-depleted transplantation in children. During its preparation, the TCRbeta library received unique molecular identifiers. TCRdb ran MiXCR on the PCR reads and lists one entry per CDR3 protein. The data hold around 410,000 distinct CDR3 sequences, with about a tenth observed a single time. The CDR3 runs 16 residues. V trimming: 3 bases; J trimming: 9 bases; junction bases outside the gene matches: 16. The receptor was isolated from a human donor who donated a stem cell graft to a child with acute myeloid leukemia. The material was PBMCs from the stem cell graft donor, obtained from the stem cell graft. This chain connects TRBV12-3 or TRBV12-4 to TRBJ1-2; 7 bases are a match to TRBD1. CDR3 protein: CASSFFPPGTALSYTF. The CDR3 region has the DNA TGTGCCAGCAGTTTTTTTCCCCCCGGGACAGCCTTGAGCTACACCTTC.